This T cell receptor beta chain was recovered during a study of radiation and T cells in renal cell carcinoma. The assay was immunoSEQ multiplex PCR, and TCRdb's table has in-frame clones only and misses some. In the table there are 100,000 to 150,000 clones, around 85% of which are singletons. In its sample, this clone was seen a few times. The time point: blood 2 weeks post-SBRT. Treatment given: 15 Gy SBRT to primary tumor, nephrectomy 4 weeks later. After SBRT, blood was collected at 2 and 4 weeks, plus baseline. The tumor was a clear cell renal cell carcinoma. The V gene's germline CDR1 is SGDLS and CDR2 YYNGEE. Trimming took 4 bases from V and 10 from J; bases not matched to a gene: 9. The CDR3 extends over 13 amino acids.

The chain recombines TRBV9 with TRBJ2-3, with 7 bases identical to TRBD2. This TCR derives from a man aged 50 or older with renal cell carcinoma. Here the sequenced sample was blood, taken from a patient whose treatment included radiotherapy and nephrectomy. The CDR3, as DNA: TGTGCCAGCAGCCCAGGTCAGCTAGCGGCGCAGTATTTT. This sequence encodes CASSPGQLAAQYF.